Listed below are T cell receptor beta chains from one sample, sequenced in a study of blood T cell repertoires in COVID-19. The repertoire was sequenced with immunoSEQ multiplex PCR; TCRdb's copy has only in-frame clones and lacks some. The data hold about 170,000 clones, with around 82% observed a single time. Source material: peripheral blood. The receptors were gathered from a woman of 80 years or more with active or convalescent COVID-19. The CDR3 runs from the conserved cysteine through the conserved F or W. Fields, in order: J gene, clone size, V gene, D gene, CDR3 DNA, CDR3 protein. A D gene is named only where the DNA matches it firmly. Size is stated for part of the rows, as once, few or many counts, or as a class when the clone is expanded.

j_call: TRBJ2-1
clone_size: .
v_call: TRBV5-1
d_call: TRBD2
cdr3_nt: TGCGCCAGCAGCCCTGGACTAGCGGGAATCTACAATGAGCAGTTCTTC
cdr3_aa: CASSPGLAGIYNEQFF

j_call: TRBJ1-1
clone_size: .
v_call: TRBV19
d_call: .
cdr3_nt: TGTGCCAGTGGAGGGAATGGGAGGAACACTGAAGCTTTCTTT
cdr3_aa: CASGGNGRNTEAFF

j_call: TRBJ2-1
clone_size: .
v_call: TRBV20-1
d_call: TRBD2
cdr3_nt: TGCAGTGCTAGTAAGAACGGGGGGTACAATGAGCAGTTCTTC
cdr3_aa: CSASKNGGYNEQFF

j_call: TRBJ2-1
clone_size: .
v_call: TRBV9
d_call: TRBD2
cdr3_nt: TGTGCCAGCAGCCAGAGGGGGTATAGCGGGAAGGTGAATGAGCAGTTCTTC
cdr3_aa: CASSQRGYSGKVNEQFF

j_call: TRBJ2-1
clone_size: .
v_call: TRBV28
d_call: .
cdr3_nt: TGTGCCAGCAGTCCTACCTCGGACTACTCCTACAATGAGCAGTTCTTC
cdr3_aa: CASSPTSDYSYNEQFF

j_call: TRBJ2-1
clone_size: .
v_call: TRBV6-5
d_call: TRBD1
cdr3_nt: TGTGCCAGCGGGGGACAGGGGAGACAATACAATGAGCAGTTCTTC
cdr3_aa: CASGGQGRQYNEQFF

j_call: TRBJ1-5
clone_size: .
v_call: TRBV12-3/TRBV12-4
d_call: TRBD1
cdr3_nt: TGTGCCAGCAGTCCGACAGGGAACCAGCCCCAGCATTTT
cdr3_aa: CASSPTGNQPQHF

j_call: TRBJ2-3
clone_size: .
v_call: TRBV5-4
d_call: TRBD2
cdr3_nt: TGTGCCAGCAGCTACCGACTAGCGGGAGGGACAGATACGCAGTATTTT
cdr3_aa: CASSYRLAGGTDTQYF

j_call: TRBJ1-3
clone_size: .
v_call: TRBV19
d_call: .
cdr3_nt: TGTGCCAGTATGGACGGGGTGCCTTTCTCTGGAAACACCATATATTTT
cdr3_aa: CASMDGVPFSGNTIYF

j_call: TRBJ2-1
clone_size: .
v_call: TRBV9
d_call: .
cdr3_nt: TGTGCCAGCAGCCCCGGTATGAGCTCCTACAATGAGCAGTTCTTC
cdr3_aa: CASSPGMSSYNEQFF

j_call: TRBJ2-1
clone_size: .
v_call: TRBV7-8
d_call: TRBD2
cdr3_nt: TGTGCCAGCAGCTCTACGACGGGAGGGTACAATGAGCAGTTCTTC
cdr3_aa: CASSSTTGGYNEQFF

j_call: TRBJ2-2
clone_size: .
v_call: TRBV18
d_call: .
cdr3_nt: TGTGCCAGCTCACTTATGACAGAAAACACCGGGGAGCTGTTTTTT
cdr3_aa: CASSLMTENTGELFF

j_call: TRBJ1-4
clone_size: .
v_call: TRBV2
d_call: .
cdr3_nt: TGTGCCAGCAGTGGTGAAAGGGGTGGAAATGAAAAACTGTTTTTT
cdr3_aa: CASSGERGGNEKLFF

j_call: TRBJ1-1
clone_size: .
v_call: TRBV5-1
d_call: .
cdr3_nt: TGCGCCAGCAGCTTGGATTCTTCTAACACTGAAGCTTTCTTT
cdr3_aa: CASSLDSSNTEAFF

j_call: TRBJ2-7
clone_size: .
v_call: TRBV5-1
d_call: .
cdr3_nt: TGCGCCAGCAGCTCGAGCTCCTACGAGCAGTACTTC
cdr3_aa: CASSSSSYEQYF

j_call: TRBJ1-6
clone_size: .
v_call: TRBV28
d_call: TRBD1
cdr3_nt: TGTGCCAGCAGTTCGAACGAAGGGGGCACCTATAATTCACCCCTCCACTTT
cdr3_aa: CASSSNEGGTYNSPLHF

j_call: TRBJ2-7
clone_size: once
v_call: TRBV5-1
d_call: TRBD1
cdr3_nt: TGCGCCAGCAGCTTGCGACAGGGCCACGAGCAGTACTTC
cdr3_aa: CASSLRQGHEQYF

j_call: TRBJ2-7
clone_size: few
v_call: TRBV4-1
d_call: TRBD2
cdr3_nt: TGCGCCAGCAGCCAAGATAGAACTAGCGGTACCTACGAGCAGTACTTC
cdr3_aa: CASSQDRTSGTYEQYF

j_call: TRBJ2-2
clone_size: .
v_call: TRBV5-1
d_call: TRBD2
cdr3_nt: TGCGCCAGCAGCACCTATAGCGGGAGCAACACCGGGGAGCTGTTTTTT
cdr3_aa: CASSTYSGSNTGELFF

j_call: TRBJ1-2
clone_size: .
v_call: TRBV7-3
d_call: TRBD1
cdr3_nt: TGTGCCAGCAGCCCCGACGGGACAGGGGGCGCTAACTATGGCTACACCTTC
cdr3_aa: CASSPDGTGGANYGYTF

j_call: TRBJ2-5
clone_size: .
v_call: TRBV5-1
d_call: .
cdr3_nt: TGCGCCAGCAGCTTGCGGCAGTCATTCGGGGAGACCCAGTACTTC
cdr3_aa: CASSLRQSFGETQYF

j_call: TRBJ2-5
clone_size: .
v_call: TRBV28
d_call: TRBD1
cdr3_nt: TGTGCCAGCAGTTTATGGGACAGGGGCGGAGAGACCCAGTACTTC
cdr3_aa: CASSLWDRGGETQYF

j_call: TRBJ1-5
clone_size: .
v_call: TRBV5-1
d_call: .
cdr3_nt: TGCGCCAGCAGCTTAGTCCCCGCGGCCAGCAATCAGCCCCAGCATTTT
cdr3_aa: CASSLVPAASNQPQHF

j_call: TRBJ2-1
clone_size: .
v_call: TRBV19
d_call: .
cdr3_nt: TGTGCCAGTAGTATGGGCCAAGAAGGTACCTACAATGAGCAGTTCTTC
cdr3_aa: CASSMGQEGTYNEQFF

j_call: TRBJ1-5
clone_size: .
v_call: TRBV28
d_call: .
cdr3_nt: TGTGCCAGCCGTCCCAGGGGACAGCCCCAGCATTTT
cdr3_aa: CASRPRGQPQHF

j_call: TRBJ2-7
clone_size: .
v_call: TRBV4-1
d_call: .
cdr3_nt: TGCGCCAGCAGCCGCGCCCACGCACTTTTATACGAGCAGTACTTC
cdr3_aa: CASSRAHALLYEQYF

j_call: TRBJ2-1
clone_size: .
v_call: TRBV6-2/TRBV6-3
d_call: .
cdr3_nt: TGTGCCAGCAGCGACCGCCGGGGTCCGAATAATGAGCAGTTCTTC
cdr3_aa: CASSDRRGPNNEQFF

j_call: TRBJ2-6
clone_size: .
v_call: TRBV24-1
d_call: .
cdr3_nt: TGTGCCACCAGTCAGGGAAACTCTGGGGCCAACGTCCTGACTTTC
cdr3_aa: CATSQGNSGANVLTF

j_call: TRBJ2-7
clone_size: .
v_call: TRBV7-9
d_call: TRBD1
cdr3_nt: TGTGCCAGCCGGAAGGACAGGAGCTACGAGCAGTACTTC
cdr3_aa: CASRKDRSYEQYF

j_call: TRBJ2-1
clone_size: .
v_call: TRBV4-1
d_call: .
cdr3_nt: TGCGCCAGCAGCCCAGAGGGGGGAAATGAGCAGTTCTTC
cdr3_aa: CASSPEGGNEQFF

j_call: TRBJ2-7
clone_size: .
v_call: TRBV28
d_call: TRBD2
cdr3_nt: TGTGCCAGCAAAACTAGCGTGACTTCCTACGAGCAGTACTTC
cdr3_aa: CASKTSVTSYEQYF

j_call: TRBJ2-5
clone_size: .
v_call: TRBV5-1
d_call: TRBD2
cdr3_nt: TGCGCCAGCAGCTTCGGTCTAGCGGGACGAAAGACCCAGTACTTC
cdr3_aa: CASSFGLAGRKTQYF

j_call: TRBJ2-5
clone_size: .
v_call: TRBV19
d_call: TRBD2
cdr3_nt: TGTGCCAGTAGTAAGGCCCTAGCGGGAGACGAAGAGACCCAGTACTTC
cdr3_aa: CASSKALAGDEETQYF

j_call: TRBJ1-1
clone_size: .
v_call: TRBV19
d_call: TRBD1
cdr3_nt: TGTGCCAGTAGTCTCCCGACAGGGTCGGCGGGCACTGAAGCTTTCTTT
cdr3_aa: CASSLPTGSAGTEAFF

j_call: TRBJ1-5
clone_size: few
v_call: TRBV19
d_call: TRBD1
cdr3_nt: TGTGCCAGCAAGGGACAGGGGAATGGGCAGCCCCAGCATTTT
cdr3_aa: CASKGQGNGQPQHF

j_call: TRBJ2-7
clone_size: .
v_call: TRBV5-1
d_call: TRBD2
cdr3_nt: TGCGCCAGCAGCTTGGGGCTAGCGGGAGGCCACTCTACCTACGAGCAGTACTTC
cdr3_aa: CASSLGLAGGHSTYEQYF

j_call: TRBJ2-1
clone_size: .
v_call: TRBV6-2/TRBV6-3
d_call: TRBD2
cdr3_nt: TGTGCCAGCAGTGCGCGAGGACTAGCGGGCACCGTTTACAATGAGCAGTTCTTC
cdr3_aa: CASSARGLAGTVYNEQFF

j_call: TRBJ2-4
clone_size: .
v_call: TRBV5-8
d_call: .
cdr3_nt: TGTGCCAGCAGCTTGAGGGGCTCCACAGCCAAAAACATTCAGTACTTC
cdr3_aa: CASSLRGSTAKNIQYF

j_call: TRBJ2-1
clone_size: .
v_call: TRBV7-8
d_call: TRBD2
cdr3_nt: TGTGCCAGCAGCGTTAGAGTAGTCGGGACTAGCGGAATCTTCGATAATGAGCAGTTCTTC
cdr3_aa: CASSVRVVGTSGIFDNEQFF

j_call: TRBJ2-1
clone_size: .
v_call: TRBV7-3
d_call: TRBD2
cdr3_nt: TGTGCCAGCAGCGCCGCGGGAGGGCCCTACAATGAGCAGTTCTTC
cdr3_aa: CASSAAGGPYNEQFF

j_call: TRBJ2-1
clone_size: .
v_call: TRBV6-1
d_call: .
cdr3_nt: TGTGCCAGCAGTGATCGGGTCAGCTCCTACAATGAGCAGTTCTTC
cdr3_aa: CASSDRVSSYNEQFF

j_call: TRBJ2-7
clone_size: .
v_call: TRBV6-5
d_call: TRBD1
cdr3_nt: TGTGCCACCAGAGGGACAGGGCATTTCGAGCAGTACTTC
cdr3_aa: CATRGTGHFEQYF